This TCR beta chain was profiled in a study of cytomegalovirus exposure and HLA in healthy donors. Study background: When 398 donors were genotyped, roughly 82% of them were found to fall in the Caucasian-associated ancestry cluster. The study, taken as a whole, reports: Confirmation in vitro established that a few CMV-associated chains were specific for CMV antigens.

For this clone: The antigen remains unidentified.

CDR3 length equals 18 residues. The primer mix had 60 Vbeta and 13 Jbeta primers. The table came from immunoSEQ multiplex PCR; TCRdb's copy has only in-frame clones and leaves some out. The data hold around 150,000 clones, with around 80% observed a single time. Sequencing was carried out using PBMCs. The receptor's source is a male donor in good health and CMV-seronegative. The V call is TRBV21-1, the J call TRBJ2-3; no DNA check was done on the table's D call, TRBD2. TRBV21-1 is marked as a pseudogene. CDR3 nucleotide sequence: TGTGCCAGCAGCCTTGAGGGAGGACTAGCGGGGGCCAGAGATACGCAGTATTTT. Translating gives CASSLEGGLAGARDTQYF.